The 24 T cell receptor beta chains below were found in one sample sequenced in a study of T cell responses to AZD1222 COVID-19 vaccine. Using immunoSEQ multiplex PCR, the repertoire was profiled, and TCRdb retains in-frame clones only, with some absent. The sample includes about 66,000 clones, about 80% of them seen just once. The source material was peripheral blood, sampled 28 days after the second AZD1222 dose. Every receptor here comes from an adult who received the AZD1222 COVID-19 vaccine.

This clone occurred a few times. The chain has TRBV7-2 and TRBJ1-1; 7 nucleotides align to TRBD1. The CDR3 sequence is 15 residues long. Germline V gene sequence: CDR1 SGHTA, CDR2 FQGNSA. V was pared by 1 base and J by 11 bases, with 13 bases of the junction left unmatched. In DNA, the CDR3 is TGTGCCAGCAGCTTAGGTCAGGGGGAGCATTTTCGTGCTTTCTTT. It translates to CASSLGQGEHFRAFF.

This chain connects TRBV29-1 to TRBJ1-2; D might be TRBD1 (5 bases). The CDR3 is made up of 13 amino acids. V shed 6 bases and J shed 0 bases, with 11 bases lying between them. Per the germline V gene, CDR1 is SQVTM and CDR2 is ANQGSEA. The CDR3 is CSVQQGPNYGYTF. The CDR3, as DNA: TGCAGCGTCCAGCAGGGTCCTAACTATGGCTACACCTTC.

V usage is TRBV9 and J usage is TRBJ2-3; the match to TRBD2 covers 12 bases. From germline, CDR1 is SGDLS and CDR2 YYNGEE. The CDR3 runs to 16 residues. The trim removed 3 bases at V and 2 bases at J, leaving 4 bases unmatched. The CDR3 bases are TGTGCCAGCAGCGAAACTAGCGGGGGGAACACAGATACGCAGTATTTT. It codes for CASSETSGGNTDTQYF.

CDR3 region: CASSTDGNTIYF. The CDR3 nucleotides read TGTGCCAGCTCGACAGATGGAAACACCATATATTTT. The gene calls are TRBV19 and TRBJ1-3, with D perhaps matching TRBD1 (5 bases). In germline, CDR1 is LNHDA, CDR2 SQIVND (reference sequence). The CDR3 is 12 amino acids. Trimming left V 9 bases short and J 3 bases short, with 9 bases between.

This clone was detected once. The chain uses TRBV6-5 and TRBJ1-4; 8 bases agree with TRBD1. From germline, CDR1 is MNHEY and CDR2 SVGAGI. The trim removed 10 bases at V and 2 bases at J, leaving 6 bases unmatched. The CDR3 has 14 amino acids. CDR3 amino acids: CATKTGETNEKLFF. CDR3 sequence (DNA): TGTGCCACCAAGACAGGGGAGACTAATGAAAAACTGTTTTTT.

V gene TRBV5-6 combines with J gene TRBJ2-1; the D gene is possibly TRBD2 (5 bases). The V end lost 5 bases, the J end lost 6 bases, and 12 bases lay between the germline ends. CDR3 length: 13 amino acids. The germline CDR1 and CDR2 sequences are SGHDT and YYEEEE. Here the CDR3 reads CASRKDSANEQFF. The CDR3 bases are TGTGCCAGCAGGAAGGACTCAGCCAATGAGCAGTTCTTC.

This clone was observed once. V gene TRBV7-2 combines with J gene TRBJ1-2; possibly TRBD1 for D (6 bases). The CDR3 is 15 residues long. Germline CDR1 reads SGHTA; CDR2 reads FQGNSA. V was pared by 0 bases and J by 4 bases, with 12 bases between. The CDR3 reads CASSLARTALYGYTF. CDR3 DNA: TGTGCCAGCAGCTTAGCCCGGACAGCACTCTATGGCTACACCTTC.

The genes are TRBV6-6 and TRBJ2-1; either TRBD1 or TRBD2 may supply D (6 bases each). Germline V gene sequence: CDR1 MNHNY, CDR2 SVGAGI (reference sequence). V lost 10 bases and J lost 7, with 23 bases in between. The CDR3 has 15 amino acids. CDR3 DNA sequence: TGTGCCACCTGCCTCTTAGGGGGGCGCATGAATGAGCAGTTCTTC. As protein: CATCLLGGRMNEQFF.

The rearrangement links TRBV4-2 to TRBJ2-2; D possibly uses TRBD1 or TRBD2 (7 bases each). CDR1 LGHNA and CDR2 YNFKEQ come from the germline V gene. V was pared by 3 bases and J by 7 bases, with 12 bases between. CDR3 length: 14 amino acids. The chain's CDR3 is CASSHGRGLGELFF. The CDR3 coding sequence is TGTGCCAGCAGCCATGGGAGGGGGCTCGGGGAGCTGTTTTTT.

V and J are TRBV18 and TRBJ2-7; TRBD1 is a possible D gene (6 bases). The CDR3 loop spans 14 amino acids. V was trimmed by 3 bases and J by 6 bases, leaving 15 bases between them. CDR1 and CDR2 from the germline V gene are KGHSH and LQKENI. The CDR3 protein is CASSPLGEGGEQYF. CDR3 sequence (DNA): TGTGCCAGCTCACCTCTAGGAGAAGGGGGCGAGCAGTACTTC.

This chain connects TRBV5-5 to TRBJ1-3; 7 bases are a match to TRBD1. This CDR3 has 15 amino acids. Unmatched junction bases numbered 7, after V lost 4 bases and J lost 3 bases. Germline loops: CDR1 SGHKS, CDR2 YYEKEE (reference sequence). This CDR3 is CASSRDRDIGNTIYF. The CDR3 region has the DNA TGTGCCAGCAGCCGAGACAGGGATATTGGAAACACCATATATTTT.

The chain joins TRBV24-1 to TRBJ2-3, with D possibly matching TRBD2 (5 bases). The germline gives CDR1 KGHDR, CDR2 SFDVKD. The CDR3 covers 14 residues. V was cut by 4 bases and J by 2 bases, with 9 bases left in between. The CDR3 loop reads CATSESSYTDTQYF. CDR3 nucleotides: TGTGCCACCAGTGAATCTAGCTACACAGATACGCAGTATTTT.

CDR3 coding DNA: TGCGCCAGCAGCTTGGACGGCAGGGTGGGGTCCTACGAGCAGTACTTC. Translation gives CASSLDGRVGSYEQYF. V and J are TRBV5-1 and TRBJ2-7; a possible D gene is TRBD1 (5 bases). V gave up 0 bases and J gave up 1 base, with 14 bases separating them. From germline, CDR1 is SGHRS and CDR2 YFSETQ. The CDR3 length is 16 residues.

The gene calls are TRBV6-5 and TRBJ1-2, with D hard to call. Germline-derived CDR1 and CDR2 are MNHEY and SVGAGI. This CDR3 comprises 14 residues. Trimming pared 5 bases from V and 4 bases from J, leaving 14 bases between. The CDR3 region is CASSRRSLGYGYTF. Here the CDR3 DNA reads TGTGCCAGCAGTCGACGGTCCCTGGGCTATGGCTACACCTTC.

The chain joins TRBV19 to TRBJ2-7; a possible D gene is TRBD1 (5 bases). CDR1 is LNHDA, CDR2 SQIVND, per germline (reference sequence). The ends were cut back, 3 bases at V and 2 bases at J, with 14 bases in the middle. The CDR3 loop spans 15 amino acids. In nucleotides, the CDR3 is TGTGCCAGTAGTATCCGGGCAGGGTATACCTACGAGCAGTACTTC. Translating it yields CASSIRAGYTYEQYF.

This clone was counted between two and nine times. The CDR3 coding sequence is TGCAGTGCTGCTATGGAGGGGGCGGGCACCTTC. Protein sequence: CSAAMEGAGTF. The genes are TRBV20-1 and TRBJ1-2, with 7 positions matching TRBD1. This CDR3 is built from 11 residues. Germline values: CDR1 DFQATT, CDR2 SNEGSKA (reference sequence). V lost 5 bases, J lost 13 bases, and 10 bases stayed unmatched.

This clone was recorded only once. This chain uses TRBV11-2 with TRBJ2-7, with a weak D call TRBD1 (7 bases). There are 16 residues in the CDR3. CDR1 is SGHAT, CDR2 FQNNGV, per germline. Trimming removed 7 bases at V and 3 bases at J, with 22 bases between. Written as DNA, the CDR3 is TGTGCCAGCACCCTAGGGGGGACAGATTCCCACTACGAGCAGTACTTC. Translated, it gives CASTLGGTDSHYEQYF.

The genes are TRBV28 and TRBJ2-3, with D perhaps TRBD1 (5 bases). The germline CDR1 and CDR2 sequences are MDHEN and SYDVKM. The germline V and J ends were trimmed by 5 bases and 0 bases, with 9 bases remaining between them. The CDR3 runs to 14 residues. In nucleotides, the CDR3 is TGTGCCAGCAGTCAGGGTCTCAGCACAGATACGCAGTATTTT. It is translated as CASSQGLSTDTQYF.

The CDR3 sequence is CASSLEVLDNSYEQYF. The DNA of the CDR3 is TGCGCCAGCAGCTTGGAGGTATTGGACAACTCCTACGAGCAGTACTTC. This chain uses TRBV5-1 with TRBJ2-7; the D gene is possibly TRBD1 (5 bases). Trimming stripped 0 bases from V and 0 bases from J, with 13 bases between. CDR3 length equals 16 residues. The germline CDR1 and CDR2 sequences are SGHRS and YFSETQ.

The sample holds a few counts of this clone. The chain links TRBV7-2 to TRBJ1-2; no reliable D call. Germline V gene data show CDR1 as SGHTA and CDR2 as FQGNSA. This CDR3 has 14 residues. V shed 0 bases and J shed 8 bases, with 13 bases lying between them. CDR3 sequence (DNA): TGTGCCAGCAGCTTAGCGCAGACTTCGGAAGGCTACACCTTC. This translates into CASSLAQTSEGYTF.

This chain links TRBV28 with TRBJ1-5, with D possibly matching TRBD1 (5 bases). The length of the CDR3 is 15 residues. V was clipped by 2 bases and J by 2 bases, with 10 bases between them. Germline values: CDR1 MDHEN, CDR2 SYDVKM. The CDR3 loop is CASSLRGVGNQPQHF. The DNA for the CDR3 is TGTGCCAGCAGTTTACGGGGGGTGGGCAATCAGCCCCAGCATTTT.

The rearrangement joins TRBV7-2 to TRBJ1-3; D is uncertain. Trimming took off 1 base at V and 0 bases at J, with 10 bases between the two ends. The CDR3 totals 16 residues. Germline loops: CDR1 SGHTA, CDR2 FQGNSA. CDR3 nucleotides: TGTGCCAGCAGCTTAGATATTGGGAGCTCTGGAAACACCATATATTTT. It translates to CASSLDIGSSGNTIYF.

The genes are TRBV28 and TRBJ1-5; TRBD1 aligns across 7 bases. Germline V gene sequence: CDR1 MDHEN, CDR2 SYDVKM. This CDR3 has 13 residues. V shed 7 bases and J 3 bases; nucleotides not matched to a gene: 3. Here the CDR3 DNA reads TGTGCCAGCATGAGGGGGCTCAATCAGCCCCAGCATTTT. Protein product: CASMRGLNQPQHF.

V and J are TRBV7-2 and TRBJ2-1, with 8 bases identical to TRBD2. Germline CDR1 is SGHTA and CDR2 is FQGNSA. The CDR3 has 16 amino acids. J was trimmed by 6 bases and V by 4 bases; bases with no gene match: 11. CDR3 sequence reads: CASSSQFGGAGNEQFF. In nucleotides, the CDR3 is TGTGCCAGCAGCTCGCAGTTCGGGGGGGCGGGCAATGAGCAGTTCTTC. The variable domain in full, with the rest retrieved from reference TRBV7-2 and TRBJ2-1, is GAGVSQSPSNKVTEKGKDVELRCDPISGHTALYWYRQSLGQGLEFLIYFQGNSAPDKSGLPSDRFSAERTGGSVSTLTIQRTQQEDSAVYLCASSSQFGGAGNEQFFGPGTRLTVL.